One and the same sample provided the 31 T cell receptor beta chains below, sequenced in a study of identical twins. TCRdb recomputed calls from the 5' RACE reads with MiXCR, one row per CDR3 protein. The table includes approximately 150,000 distinct CDR3 sequences, approximately 4% detected once. Sample: memory T cells sorted from blood. These receptor sequences come from a young man in good health.

This clonotype appeared many times. The J gene is TRBJ2-1, the V gene TRBV29-1; TRBD2 aligns across 7 bases. CDR1 and CDR2 (germline): SQVTM, ANQGSEA. V lost 3 bases and J lost 3; bases outside the gene matches: 8. The CDR3 is made up of 15 amino acids. The CDR3 loop is CSVDSGEGGYNEQFF. The CDR3 DNA reads as TGCAGCGTTGATTCGGGGGAGGGAGGCTACAATGAGCAGTTCTTC.

This clonotype was recorded many times. This rearrangement joins TRBV28 to TRBJ2-4; 8 bases map to TRBD1. Trimming cost V 2 bases and J 0 bases; bases outside gene matches: 6. Germline values: CDR1 MDHEN, CDR2 SYDVKM. The CDR3 loop spans 17 amino acids. CDR3 DNA sequence: TGTGCCAGCAGTTTACTTTCAGGGGGCCTAGCCAAAAACATTCAGTACTTC. Translated, it gives CASSLLSGGLAKNIQYF.

This clonotype was seen at least ten times. The V gene is TRBV28, the J gene TRBJ1-5, with no clear D. Looked up from germline, CDR1 is MDHEN and CDR2 is SYDVKM. V lost 6 bases, J lost 0 bases, and 15 bases lay in between. CDR3 length: 16 residues. The CDR3 here is CASSPTAFISNQPQHF. The CDR3 bases are TGTGCCAGCAGCCCGACGGCGTTCATTAGCAATCAGCCCCAGCATTTT.

There are many counts of this clonotype. The chain employs TRBV12-3 or TRBV12-4 and TRBJ2-5; 13 bases are a match to TRBD2. Trimming removed 3 bases from V and 5 bases from J; junction bases left unmatched: 3. The length of the CDR3 is 15 residues. The CDR3 coding sequence is TGTGCCAGCAGTTTGAGGACTAGCGGGGGCGAGACCCAGTACTTC. Translated, it gives CASSLRTSGGETQYF.

The sample holds many counts of this clonotype. V and J are TRBV6-2 or TRBV6-3 and TRBJ1-1; a possible D gene is TRBD1 (6 bases). The V end lost 2 bases, the J end lost 5 bases, and 15 bases lay between the germline ends. This CDR3 contains 15 residues. Germline-derived CDR1 and CDR2 are MNHEY and SVGEGT. CDR3 nucleotide sequence: TGTGCCAGCAGTTACCGCGGACAGTCAAATACTGAAGCTTTCTTT. Its translation is CASSYRGQSNTEAFF.

The sample holds many counts of this clonotype. The gene calls are TRBV20-1 and TRBJ1-1; D is uncertain. The CDR3 contains 11 residues. V was clipped by 3 bases and J by 0 bases, with 2 bases between them. Germline V CDR1 and CDR2: DFQATT, SNEGSKA (reference sequence). CDR3 DNA sequence: TGCAGTGCTAGCCTGAACACTGAAGCTTTCTTT. Translated: CSASLNTEAFF.

This clonotype was seen at least ten times. The chain carries TRBV11-2 and TRBJ2-1; D unclear. There are 13 residues in the CDR3. Germline CDR1 is SGHAT and CDR2 is FQNNGV. The V gene lost 2 bases and the J gene lost 9 bases, with 11 bases spanning the gap. The CDR3 loop reads CASSLRPESEQFF. The CDR3 DNA sequence: TGTGCCAGCAGCTTAAGGCCTGAGAGTGAGCAGTTCTTC.

This chain joins TRBV11-3 and TRBJ2-1; 9 bases are a match to TRBD2. In germline, CDR1 is SGHNT, CDR2 YENEEA. The V gene end was trimmed by 6 bases and the J gene end by 4 bases; junction bases not matched to a gene: 7. There are 15 residues in the CDR3. The chain's CDR3 is CASRPSGKSYNEQFF. CDR3 coding DNA: TGTGCCAGCAGACCTAGCGGGAAGAGTTACAATGAGCAGTTCTTC.

The sample holds many counts of this clonotype. CDR3 coding DNA: TGCAGTGCTCAACCGGGACTAGCGGGTCCAGATACGCAGTATTTT. Its translation is CSAQPGLAGPDTQYF. The genes are TRBV20-1 and TRBJ2-3; 12 bases line up with TRBD2. V lost 5 bases to trimming and J lost 4 bases; unmatched junction nucleotides: 7. The CDR3 length is 15 residues. Germline V gene sequence: CDR1 DFQATT, CDR2 SNEGSKA (reference sequence).

This clonotype was recorded at least ten times. The rearrangement links TRBV4-3 to TRBJ2-7; TRBD2 matches 7 bases. Unmatched junction bases numbered 7, after V lost 0 bases and J lost 2 bases. This CDR3 is 16 amino acids long. Germline values: CDR1 LGHNA, CDR2 YSLEER. For the CDR3, the DNA is TGCGCCAGCAGCCAAGACGCCACTAGCGTAACCTACGAGCAGTACTTC. It translates to CASSQDATSVTYEQYF.

This clonotype was counted many times. V gene TRBV29-1 combines with J gene TRBJ2-7, with 10 nucleotides matching TRBD2. V gave up 6 bases and J gave up 3 bases; unmatched junction bases: 5. Germline CDR1 is SQVTM and CDR2 is ANQGSEA. The CDR3 is made up of 13 amino acids. This chain's CDR3 is CSVRLAGGYEQYV. In DNA, the CDR3 is TGCAGCGTCCGACTAGCGGGTGGCTACGAGCAGTACGTC.

This clonotype was counted many times. The rearrangement joins TRBV5-1 to TRBJ2-7; D is ambiguous. There are 12 residues in the CDR3. The germline V and J ends were trimmed by 7 bases and 3 bases, with 11 bases remaining between them. The germline CDR1 and CDR2 sequences are SGHRS and YFSETQ. The CDR3 nucleotides read TGCGCCAGCCGGTATGATGACTACGAGCAGTACTTC. As protein: CASRYDDYEQYF.

This clonotype was seen at least ten times. J is TRBJ1-3 and V is TRBV4-2, with 7 nucleotides matching TRBD1. The CDR3 contains 17 residues. Germline V gives CDR1 LGHNA, CDR2 YNFKEQ. The J segment lost 3 bases and the V segment lost 0 bases, leaving 8 bases of the junction unmatched. CDR3 DNA sequence: TGTGCCAGCAGCCAAGACGGCCAGGGGGTTCGTGGAAACACCATATATTTT. As protein: CASSQDGQGVRGNTIYF.

The table lists this clonotype with many counts. V gene TRBV6-1 combines with J gene TRBJ2-5; no clear D gene. V dropped 8 bases and J dropped 5 bases, with 21 bases sitting between them. Germline V gene data show CDR1 as MNHNS and CDR2 as SASEGT. The CDR3 consists of 15 residues. This CDR3 reads CASLAEPPLRETQYF. CDR3 sequence (DNA): TGTGCCAGCCTGGCAGAGCCGCCCCTTAGGGAGACCCAGTACTTC.

This clonotype was counted ten times or more. The rearrangement uses TRBV12-3 or TRBV12-4 and TRBJ2-7; possible D gene TRBD2, 5 bases. V lost 6 bases and J lost 7, with 10 bases in between. The CDR3 loop spans 11 amino acids. CDR3 amino acids: CASRILEEQYV. In DNA, the CDR3 is TGTGCCAGCAGGATACTAGAGGAGCAGTACGTC.

At least ten counts were recorded for this clonotype. Here the CDR3 DNA reads TGCGCCAGCAGCCAGAGGACTAGCAGTACCTACAATGAGCAGTTCTTC. Translation gives CASSQRTSSTYNEQFF. The chain is built from TRBV4-3 and TRBJ2-1; 8 nucleotides line up with TRBD2. The germline CDR1 and CDR2 sequences are LGHNA and YSLEER. J lost 2 bases, V lost 3 bases, and 6 bases had no gene match. The length of the CDR3 is 16 residues.

At least ten counts were recorded for this clonotype. The V and J genes are TRBV4-1 and TRBJ2-1, with D uncertain. V lost 4 bases and J 3 bases, leaving 13 bases between the germline ends. The CDR3 runs 15 residues. CDR1 and CDR2 from the germline V gene are MGHRA and YSYEKL. The CDR3 DNA reads TGCGCCAGCAGCCCCCGGACCGTTAGCTACAATGAGCAGTTCTTC. Encoded protein: CASSPRTVSYNEQFF.

This clonotype occurred a few times. This rearrangement joins TRBV25-1 to TRBJ2-3, with TRBD1 as a possible D gene (6 bases). In germline, CDR1 is MGHDK, CDR2 SYGVNS. Trimming pared 4 bases from V and 2 bases from J, leaving 7 bases between. The length of the CDR3 is 13 residues. CDR3 residues: CASSGDNTDTQYF. The CDR3 bases are TGTGCCAGCAGTGGGGACAACACAGATACGCAGTATTTT.

This clonotype was counted ten times or more. This chain links TRBV29-1 with TRBJ2-7; D is unresolved. V was shortened by 4 bases and J by 5 bases, with 12 bases between the two germline ends. CDR1 and CDR2 (germline): SQVTM, ANQGSEA. This CDR3 is 12 amino acids long. The CDR3 DNA is TGCAGCGTTGGTACCCTCCCCAACGAGCAGTACTTC. It specifies CSVGTLPNEQYF.

This clonotype came up many times. This chain joins TRBV20-1 and TRBJ2-1; possibly TRBD1 or TRBD2 for D (6 bases each). Germline CDR1 is DFQATT and CDR2 is SNEGSKA (reference sequence). The ends were cut back, 6 bases at V and 6 bases at J, with 12 bases in the middle. CDR3 length: 12 amino acids. The CDR3 bases are TGCAGTGCCCACGGAGGGGGCAATGAGCAGTTCTTC. As protein: CSAHGGGNEQFF.

This clonotype was recorded a few times. The genes are TRBV5-6 and TRBJ2-7; 8 bases align to TRBD1. V shed 0 bases, J shed 2 bases, and the junction held 7 bases outside the gene matches. CDR1 and CDR2 (germline): SGHDT, YYEEEE. The CDR3 is made up of 16 amino acids. The CDR3 here is CASSLARTGFPYEQYF. The CDR3 DNA follows: TGTGCCAGCAGCTTGGCTCGGACAGGGTTTCCCTACGAGCAGTACTTC. The whole variable domain, filled in from reference TRBV5-6 and TRBJ2-7, reads DAGVTQSPTHLIKTRGQQVTLRCSPKSGHDTVSWYQQALGQGPQFIFQYYEEEERQRGNFPDRFSGHQFPNYSSELNVNALLLGDSALYLCASSLARTGFPYEQYFGPGTRLTVT.

This clonotype has only a few counts. The chain recombines TRBV19 with TRBJ2-7; possibly TRBD1 for D (6 bases). This CDR3 is 13 amino acids long. The V gene's germline CDR1 is LNHDA and CDR2 SQIVND (reference sequence). The germline V and J ends were trimmed by 5 bases and 6 bases, with 14 bases remaining between them. CDR3 nucleotides: TGTGCCAGTAGTGCCGGGACATGGGCCGAGCAGTACGTC. It translates to CASSAGTWAEQYV.

This clonotype was detected many times. This chain uses TRBV20-1 with TRBJ2-1, with D hard to call. The V end lost 0 bases, the J end lost 0 bases, and 3 bases lay between the germline ends. Germline V gene data show CDR1 as DFQATT and CDR2 as SNEGSKA (reference sequence). The CDR3 spans 13 residues. CDR3 DNA sequence: TGCAGTGCTAGAGATATCTCCTACAATGAGCAGTTCTTC. Translating gives CSARDISYNEQFF.

The sample holds many counts of this clonotype. J is TRBJ2-7 and V is TRBV5-5, with D maybe TRBD2 (7 bases). This CDR3 is built from 13 residues. The V gene lost 4 bases and the J gene lost 2 bases, with 10 bases spanning the gap. From germline, CDR1 is SGHKS and CDR2 YYEKEE (reference sequence). CDR3 loop: CASSGGGAYEQYV. The CDR3 bases are TGTGCCAGCAGCGGAGGGGGGGCCTACGAGCAGTACGTC.

The V and J genes are TRBV5-1 and TRBJ2-3; TRBD2 agrees at 7 bases. Germline V gene lookup returns CDR1 SGHRS and CDR2 YFSETQ. CDR3 size: 16 residues. Trimming removed 2 bases from V and 4 bases from J; junction bases left unmatched: 10. CDR3 DNA sequence: TGCGCCAGCAGCTTAACCAGCGGGGCGCAGGCAGATACGCAGTATTTT. Its protein is CASSLTSGAQADTQYF.

This clonotype appeared many times. The gene calls are TRBV5-6 and TRBJ2-1, with D perhaps matching TRBD1 or TRBD2 (6 bases each). The CDR3 runs to 13 residues. CDR1 is SGHDT and CDR2 is YYEEEE in the germline V gene. With 0 bases removed from V and 12 bases from J, the gap between germline ends came to 13 bases. The CDR3 DNA reads as TGTGCCAGCAGCTTGGGGGGGGCCCGGAGGCAGTTCTTC. Protein product: CASSLGGARRQFF.

This clonotype has more than one count but fewer than ten. The chain recombines TRBV11-2 with TRBJ1-1; no firm D call. There are 13 residues in the CDR3. Trimming took off 8 bases at V and 0 bases at J, with 10 bases between the two ends. Germline V gene data show CDR1 as SGHAT and CDR2 as FQNNGV. CDR3 sequence (DNA): TGTGCCAGCGCGATGGGTTTGAACACTGAAGCTTTCTTT. Encoded protein: CASAMGLNTEAFF.

V usage is TRBV6-1 and J usage is TRBJ2-1; D unclear. Trimming left V 4 bases short and J 0 bases short, with 16 bases between. Germline loops: CDR1 MNHNS, CDR2 SASEGT. This CDR3 has 17 residues. The CDR3 is CASSALVGQSSYNEQFF. CDR3 nucleotides: TGTGCCAGCAGTGCCCTGGTTGGGCAGAGCTCCTACAATGAGCAGTTCTTC.

This clonotype was detected ten times or more. The rearrangement joins TRBV7-8 to TRBJ2-1; TRBD2 agrees at 11 bases. The CDR3 covers 13 residues. Germline V gene sequence: CDR1 SGHVS, CDR2 FQNEAQ. Germline trimming cut 10 bases from V and 9 bases from J; bases unmatched to any gene: 8. CDR3 sequence (DNA): TGTGCCACCTTACTAGCGGGAGCGGTTGAGCAGTTCTTC. It specifies CATLLAGAVEQFF. Using reference TRBV7-8 and TRBJ2-1 for the parts outside the CDR3, the full variable domain is GAGVSQSPRYKVAKRGQDVALRCDPISGHVSLFWYQQALGQGPEFLTYFQNEAQLDKSGLPSDRFFAERPEGSVSTLKIQRTQQEDSAVYLCATLLAGAVEQFFGPGTRLTVL.

Ten or more counts support this clonotype. The rearrangement links TRBV4-1 to TRBJ2-1; the match to TRBD2 covers 16 bases. The CDR3 length is 20 residues. After removal of 1 base from V and 8 bases from J, the junction contained 14 bases not matched to a gene. The germline CDR1 and CDR2 sequences are MGHRA and YSYEKL. CDR3 protein: CASSQVEPGLAGGPVDEQFF. In nucleotides, the CDR3 is TGCGCCAGCAGCCAAGTGGAACCGGGACTAGCGGGAGGGCCTGTCGATGAGCAGTTCTTC.

This clonotype was seen many times. V and J are TRBV2 and TRBJ2-5; no clear D gene. V lost 1 base and J 6 bases, leaving 0 bases between the germline ends. The CDR3 runs to 10 residues. Per germline, CDR1 SNHLY and CDR2 FYNNEI. The CDR3 protein is CASSEETQYF. In nucleotides, the CDR3 is TGTGCCAGCAGTGAAGAGACCCAGTACTTC.